The rows below give T cell receptor beta chains drawn from one sample of a study of blood T cell repertoires in COVID-19. Produced via immunoSEQ multiplex PCR; TCRdb's table is partial and in-frame only. The table shows 450,000 or so clones, with about 90% occurring only once. The sample consisted of peripheral blood. The receptors derive from a man younger than 35 with COVID-19, enrolled during active disease. CDR3s include the opening cysteine and the closing phenylalanine or tryptophan. The D gene is left open where the match is weak. Size tells how often a clone was seen (once, few, many) or the class of an expanded clone, and some rows leave it out.

j_gene	d_gene	v_gene	abundance	CDR3nt	CDR3aa
TRBJ2-7	.	TRBV11-2	.	TGTGCCAGCAGCATGTATAGCGACTCTACCTACGAGCAGTACTTC	CASSMYSDSTYEQYF
TRBJ2-7	TRBD1	TRBV7-9	.	TGTGCCAGCAGCCCCAGGGACAGGGGGCCTTACGAGCAGTACTTC	CASSPRDRGPYEQYF
TRBJ2-7	.	TRBV5-4	once	TGTGCCAGCAGCTCGCCCCAGGGCTCACGGACCGAGCAGTACTTC	CASSSPQGSRTEQYF
TRBJ1-6	TRBD1	TRBV6-6	.	TGTGCCAGCCTATCGGGACAGGGTTATTCACCCCTCCACTTT	CASLSGQGYSPLHF
TRBJ2-2	TRBD2	TRBV9	.	TGTGCCAGCAGCGTAGCGGGGGGTTTCACCGGGGAGCTGTTTTTT	CASSVAGGFTGELFF
TRBJ2-3	.	TRBV3-1/TRBV3-2	.	TGTGCCAGCAGCCAGGACTACCGAACGCAGTATTTT	CASSQDYRTQYF
TRBJ1-5	.	TRBV9	.	TGTGCCAGCAGCCCCATCGGGCAGCCCCAGCATTTT	CASSPIGQPQHF
TRBJ2-1	.	TRBV11-3	once	TGTGCCAGCAGCTTAGGAGGTTTTGTGGATGAGCAGTTCTTC	CASSLGGFVDEQFF
TRBJ1-3	TRBD1	TRBV4-1	once	TGCGCCAGCAGCCACCCGGGACAGGGAAACACCATATATTTT	CASSHPGQGNTIYF
TRBJ1-6	.	TRBV9	.	TGTGCCAGCAGCGCGCCAAGAGGTGGAGGGTGGACACCCCTCCACTTT	CASSAPRGGGWTPLHF
TRBJ2-7	TRBD2	TRBV14	.	TGTGCCAGCAGCCAAGGGTTAACTAGCGGGATCGGCGAGCAGTACTTC	CASSQGLTSGIGEQYF
TRBJ1-6	TRBD1	TRBV6-6	once	TGTGCCAGCAGCCGACAGGGGTCCCCGAGCTCCTATAATTCACCCCTCCACTTT	CASSRQGSPSSYNSPLHF
TRBJ1-5	.	TRBV20-1	.	TGCAGTGCTAGTAAAGGGGCTCAGCCCCAGCATTTT	CSASKGAQPQHF
TRBJ2-7	.	TRBV23-1	.	TGCGCCAGCAGTCAACTAACCCGGACAGTTCACTCCTACGAGCAGTACTTC	CASSQLTRTVHSYEQYF
TRBJ2-1	TRBD2	TRBV3-1/TRBV3-2	few	TGTGCCAGCAGCCAAGAAGGGACTAGCGGGAGGCTCAATGAGCAGTTCTTC	CASSQEGTSGRLNEQFF
TRBJ2-1	TRBD2	TRBV24-1	.	TGTGCCACCAGTAGGTCCTTACAGGCGGGAGTCGAAAATGAGCAGTTCTTC	CATSRSLQAGVENEQFF
TRBJ2-7	.	TRBV6-5	.	TGTGCCAGCCAAACCGGGACACCCTACGAGCAGTACTTC	CASQTGTPYEQYF
TRBJ1-2	.	TRBV6-1	.	TGTGCCAGCAGTGGCCCAGACACCCAGCTATACTATGGCTACACCTTC	CASSGPDTQLYYGYTF
TRBJ1-2	TRBD1	TRBV5-4	.	TGTGCCAGCAGCCTCCGAGGGGGCTCCTATGGCTACACCTTC	CASSLRGGSYGYTF
TRBJ2-3	TRBD2	TRBV5-1	.	TGCGCCAGCAGCAAGGGACTAGCCGCAGATACGCAGTATTTT	CASSKGLAADTQYF
TRBJ2-6	.	TRBV7-8	.	TGTGCCAGCAGCTACAGTCTTTCTGGGGCCAACGTCCTGACTTTC	CASSYSLSGANVLTF
TRBJ2-7	.	TRBV10-2	.	TGCGCCAGCAGTGCAGGCTACGAGCAGTACTTC	CASSAGYEQYF
TRBJ1-4	TRBD1	TRBV7-9	.	TGTGCCAGCAGCACCGGACAGGCAGCAACTAATGAAAAACTGTTTTTT	CASSTGQAATNEKLFF
TRBJ2-7	TRBD2	TRBV27	.	TGTGCCAGCAGTCGTACTAGCGGGCTCTACGAGCAGTACTTC	CASSRTSGLYEQYF
TRBJ1-2	TRBD1	TRBV30	.	TGTGCCTGGAGATACAGGGGGGAGTACACCTTC	CAWRYRGEYTF
TRBJ2-7	.	TRBV6-5	.	TGTGCCAGCAGTCAAAACTACGAGCAGTACTTC	CASSQNYEQYF
TRBJ2-7	TRBD1	TRBV7-9	.	TGTGCCAGCAGCCGAAAGGGACAGAACTCCTACGAGCAGTACTTC	CASSRKGQNSYEQYF
TRBJ1-4	.	TRBV3-1/TRBV3-2	.	TGTGCCAGCGCCCAAGAGGGGGGTTACCGAAAACTGTTTTTT	CASAQEGGYRKLFF
TRBJ2-3	TRBD2	TRBV27	.	TGTGCCAGCAGGCGACTAGCGAGCGGGGCAGATACGCAGTATTTT	CASRRLASGADTQYF
TRBJ2-7	.	TRBV7-2	.	TGTGCCAGCAGCTTAGCGTTTGCGGCAGGTGCGGGAAGTAGCTACGAGCAGTACTTC	CASSLAFAAGAGSSYEQYF
TRBJ2-5	.	TRBV2	.	TGTGCCAGCAGTGAAGGGCTCAGCCAAGAGACCCAGTACTTC	CASSEGLSQETQYF
TRBJ1-1	.	TRBV7-9	few	TGTGCCAGCAGCTCGTCAGGGATCGAGGCTGAAGCTTTCTTT	CASSSSGIEAEAFF
TRBJ1-1	.	TRBV4-1	.	TGCGCCAGCAGCCAAGATAATCGGAGGAACACTGAAGCTTTCTTT	CASSQDNRRNTEAFF
TRBJ2-3	TRBD2	TRBV5-1	.	TGCGCCAGCAGCTTGGCGAGCGGGGGTAGCACAGATACGCAGTATTTT	CASSLASGGSTDTQYF
TRBJ2-5	TRBD2	TRBV3-1/TRBV3-2	.	TGTGCCAGCAGCAGATTAGCGGGGGGGCCGGCGGACCAGTACTTC	CASSRLAGGPADQYF
TRBJ2-1	TRBD2	TRBV11-3	.	TGTGCCAGCAGCGAGGGACTAGCGGCACCTTACAATGAGCAGTTCTTC	CASSEGLAAPYNEQFF
TRBJ1-1	TRBD1	TRBV9	.	TGTGCCAGCAGCCCAAGGACAGGGGGCACTGAAGCTTTCTTT	CASSPRTGGTEAFF
TRBJ1-1	TRBD1	TRBV6-5	.	TGTGCCAGCAGTTACTCAGGGGGCGGGAACACTGAAGCTTTCTTT	CASSYSGGGNTEAFF
TRBJ1-6	.	TRBV7-8	.	TGTGCCACTCGTCGGGGGGTGGATTCACCCCTCCACTTT	CATRRGVDSPLHF
TRBJ1-1	.	TRBV19	.	TGTGCCACCTCGACGACACTTACGAACACTGAAGCTTTCTTT	CATSTTLTNTEAFF
TRBJ2-1	.	TRBV12-3/TRBV12-4	.	TGTGCCAGCAGTTCGGACAAGCAGTTCTTC	CASSSDKQFF